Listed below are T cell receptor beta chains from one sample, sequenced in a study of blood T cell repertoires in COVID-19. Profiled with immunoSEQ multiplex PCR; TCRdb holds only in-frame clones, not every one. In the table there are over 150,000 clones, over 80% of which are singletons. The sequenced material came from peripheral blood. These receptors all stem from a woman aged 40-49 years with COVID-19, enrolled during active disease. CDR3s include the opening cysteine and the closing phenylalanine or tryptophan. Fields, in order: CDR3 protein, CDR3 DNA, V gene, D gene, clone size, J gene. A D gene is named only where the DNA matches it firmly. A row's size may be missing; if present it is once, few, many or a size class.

CDR3 protein: CASSFIREAAFNEKLFF
CDR3 DNA: TGTGCCAGCAGCTTTATCCGAGAGGCAGCCTTTAATGAAAAACTGTTTTTT
V gene: TRBV7-9
D gene: NA
clone size: NA
J gene: TRBJ1-4

CDR3 protein: CASTSGTYEQYF
CDR3 DNA: TGTGCCAGCACCAGCGGAACCTACGAGCAGTACTTC
V gene: TRBV2
D gene: NA
clone size: NA
J gene: TRBJ2-7

CDR3 protein: CASSSDGSSGNTIYF
CDR3 DNA: TGTGCCAGCAGTTCCGACGGGAGCTCTGGAAACACCATATATTTT
V gene: TRBV9
D gene: NA
clone size: NA
J gene: TRBJ1-3

CDR3 protein: CASSFLAGGSTDTQYF
CDR3 DNA: TGTGCCAGCAGTTTTCTAGCGGGAGGAAGCACAGATACGCAGTATTTT
V gene: TRBV27
D gene: TRBD2
clone size: NA
J gene: TRBJ2-3

CDR3 protein: CASSPRVPGLADTQYF
CDR3 DNA: TGTGCCAGCAGCCCGAGAGTCCCGGGACTAGCAGATACGCAGTATTTT
V gene: TRBV9
D gene: TRBD2
clone size: NA
J gene: TRBJ2-3

CDR3 protein: CASSLDRRGYTF
CDR3 DNA: TGTGCCAGCAGTTTGGACAGGAGAGGCTACACCTTC
V gene: TRBV5-4
D gene: TRBD1
clone size: NA
J gene: TRBJ1-2

CDR3 protein: CASSHSGGTNTEAFF
CDR3 DNA: TGTGCCAGCAGCCATTCGGGGGGGACGAACACTGAAGCTTTCTTT
V gene: TRBV9
D gene: NA
clone size: NA
J gene: TRBJ1-1

CDR3 protein: CAISLERPGLAGGPNEQFF
CDR3 DNA: TGTGCCATCAGTCTCGAACGACCGGGACTAGCGGGAGGGCCTAATGAGCAGTTCTTC
V gene: TRBV10-3
D gene: TRBD2
clone size: NA
J gene: TRBJ2-1

CDR3 protein: CANRLGDQPQHF
CDR3 DNA: TGTGCCAACAGGCTGGGCGATCAGCCCCAGCATTTT
V gene: TRBV21-1
D gene: NA
clone size: NA
J gene: TRBJ1-5

CDR3 protein: CATERQGRHEQYF
CDR3 DNA: TGTGCCACCGAGAGACAGGGGCGGCACGAGCAGTACTTC
V gene: TRBV6-5
D gene: TRBD1
clone size: NA
J gene: TRBJ2-7

CDR3 protein: CASSQDGGGNEKLFF
CDR3 DNA: TGCGCCAGCAGCCAAGATGGGGGGGGTAATGAAAAACTGTTTTTT
V gene: TRBV4-1
D gene: NA
clone size: NA
J gene: TRBJ1-4

CDR3 protein: CASSLDGGAGELFF
CDR3 DNA: TGCGCCAGCAGCTTGGACGGAGGGGCCGGGGAGCTGTTTTTT
V gene: TRBV5-1
D gene: NA
clone size: NA
J gene: TRBJ2-2

CDR3 protein: CATSRGLIEYGYTF
CDR3 DNA: TGTGCCACCAGCAGGGGGCTCATTGAGTATGGCTACACCTTC
V gene: TRBV15
D gene: NA
clone size: NA
J gene: TRBJ1-2

CDR3 protein: CATSTGTGAYEQYF
CDR3 DNA: TGTGCCACCAGCACCGGGACAGGGGCCTACGAGCAGTACTTC
V gene: TRBV15
D gene: TRBD1
clone size: NA
J gene: TRBJ2-7

CDR3 protein: CASSGLLAGAADTQYF
CDR3 DNA: TGTGCCAGCAGTGGGTTACTAGCGGGAGCGGCAGATACGCAGTATTTT
V gene: TRBV6-1
D gene: TRBD2
clone size: NA
J gene: TRBJ2-3

CDR3 protein: CASLDRGTYEQYF
CDR3 DNA: TGTGCCAGCCTCGACAGGGGGACTTACGAGCAGTACTTC
V gene: TRBV28
D gene: TRBD1
clone size: NA
J gene: TRBJ2-7

CDR3 protein: CASSKISGGHQETQYF
CDR3 DNA: TGTGCCAGCTCCAAGATTAGCGGGGGGCACCAAGAGACCCAGTACTTC
V gene: TRBV18
D gene: TRBD2
clone size: NA
J gene: TRBJ2-5

CDR3 protein: CASSPGGQETQYF
CDR3 DNA: TGCGCCAGCAGCCCCGGGGGACAAGAGACCCAGTACTTC
V gene: TRBV4-1
D gene: NA
clone size: NA
J gene: TRBJ2-5

CDR3 protein: CASSQALQGETQYF
CDR3 DNA: TGTGCCAGCTCCCAAGCTCTACAGGGGGAGACCCAGTACTTC
V gene: TRBV18
D gene: TRBD1
clone size: NA
J gene: TRBJ2-5

CDR3 protein: CASSDTNYEQYF
CDR3 DNA: TGTGCCAGCAGTGACACTAACTACGAGCAGTACTTC
V gene: TRBV6-1
D gene: NA
clone size: NA
J gene: TRBJ2-7

CDR3 protein: CASSAGSSYNEQFF
CDR3 DNA: TGTGCCAGTTCGGCGGGTAGCTCCTACAATGAGCAGTTCTTC
V gene: TRBV5-4
D gene: NA
clone size: NA
J gene: TRBJ2-1

CDR3 protein: CASTKGGLAGGGETQYF
CDR3 DNA: TGTGCCTCTACGAAAGGTGGACTAGCGGGGGGCGGAGAGACCCAGTACTTC
V gene: TRBV2
D gene: TRBD2
clone size: NA
J gene: TRBJ2-5

CDR3 protein: CASSPGDTQYF
CDR3 DNA: TGTGCCAGCAGCCCCGGGGATACGCAGTATTTT
V gene: TRBV14
D gene: NA
clone size: NA
J gene: TRBJ2-3

CDR3 protein: CASSIGRAQETQYF
CDR3 DNA: TGTGCCAGTAGTATCGGTAGAGCCCAAGAGACCCAGTACTTC
V gene: TRBV19
D gene: NA
clone size: NA
J gene: TRBJ2-5

CDR3 protein: CASSPQQGSAEKLFF
CDR3 DNA: TGTGCCAGCAGCCCCCAACAGGGGAGTGCGGAAAAACTGTTTTTT
V gene: TRBV9
D gene: TRBD1
clone size: few
J gene: TRBJ1-4

CDR3 protein: CASSSPSRDGYTF
CDR3 DNA: TGTGCCAGCAGCTCCCCCTCTAGAGATGGCTACACCTTC
V gene: TRBV7-9
D gene: NA
clone size: NA
J gene: TRBJ1-2

CDR3 protein: CSVDINRGYTF
CDR3 DNA: TGCAGCGTGGACATTAACCGGGGCTACACCTTC
V gene: TRBV29-1
D gene: NA
clone size: NA
J gene: TRBJ1-2

CDR3 protein: CASSQGGGRSPLHF
CDR3 DNA: TGTGCCAGCAGCCAAGGGGGAGGGCGATCACCCCTCCACTTT
V gene: TRBV3-1/TRBV3-2
D gene: NA
clone size: NA
J gene: TRBJ1-6

CDR3 protein: CASRISQDYRSYNEQFF
CDR3 DNA: TGTGCAAGTCGCATATCACAAGACTATCGCTCCTACAATGAGCAGTTCTTC
V gene: TRBV12-2
D gene: NA
clone size: NA
J gene: TRBJ2-1

CDR3 protein: CARSLAEGQGQSYEQYF
CDR3 DNA: TGTGCCAGAAGCTTGGCCGAAGGACAGGGTCAGTCGTACGAGCAGTACTTC
V gene: TRBV5-3
D gene: TRBD1
clone size: NA
J gene: TRBJ2-7

CDR3 protein: CASSPVRTGVHQPQHF
CDR3 DNA: TGTGCCAGCAGCCCTGTTCGTACCGGAGTGCATCAGCCCCAGCATTTT
V gene: TRBV7-2
D gene: NA
clone size: NA
J gene: TRBJ1-5

CDR3 protein: CATSDRQGANTEAFF
CDR3 DNA: TGTGCCACCAGCGACAGACAAGGGGCGAACACTGAAGCTTTCTTT
V gene: TRBV19
D gene: NA
clone size: NA
J gene: TRBJ1-1

CDR3 protein: CASSLEWGDNEQFF
CDR3 DNA: TGTGCCAGCAGCTTGGAGTGGGGGGACAATGAGCAGTTCTTC
V gene: TRBV5-6
D gene: NA
clone size: once
J gene: TRBJ2-1

CDR3 protein: CASSFGPGTEAFF
CDR3 DNA: TGTGCCAGCAGTTTCGGCCCGGGCACTGAAGCTTTCTTT
V gene: TRBV6-5
D gene: NA
clone size: NA
J gene: TRBJ1-1

CDR3 protein: CASSPGTGGREAFF
CDR3 DNA: TGTGCCAGCAGCCCCGGGACAGGGGGCCGCGAGGCTTTCTTT
V gene: TRBV5-4
D gene: TRBD1
clone size: NA
J gene: TRBJ1-1

CDR3 protein: CASSLITGTGLNTEAFF
CDR3 DNA: TGTGCCAGCAGTTTAATCACTGGGACAGGTTTGAACACTGAAGCTTTCTTT
V gene: TRBV27
D gene: TRBD1
clone size: NA
J gene: TRBJ1-1

CDR3 protein: CASRSSTGGKGGYTF
CDR3 DNA: TGTGCCAGCAGATCCTCGACAGGGGGCAAGGGTGGCTACACCTTC
V gene: TRBV28
D gene: TRBD1
clone size: NA
J gene: TRBJ1-2

CDR3 protein: CASSTGQGNTIYF
CDR3 DNA: TGCGCCAGCAGCACCGGACAAGGAAACACCATATATTTT
V gene: TRBV5-1
D gene: NA
clone size: NA
J gene: TRBJ1-3

CDR3 protein: CASRGDRAASPLHF
CDR3 DNA: TGTGCCAGCAGAGGGGACAGGGCGGCATCACCCCTCCACTTT
V gene: TRBV7-2
D gene: TRBD1
clone size: NA
J gene: TRBJ1-6

CDR3 protein: CASSPPGLAGGKKTQYF
CDR3 DNA: TGTGCCAGCTCACCACCGGGACTAGCGGGGGGGAAAAAGACCCAGTACTTC
V gene: TRBV18
D gene: TRBD2
clone size: few
J gene: TRBJ2-5

CDR3 protein: CAISEYGDSRPKGQYF
CDR3 DNA: TGTGCCATCAGTGAATACGGGGACAGCAGACCTAAGGGGCAGTACTTC
V gene: TRBV10-3
D gene: TRBD1
clone size: NA
J gene: TRBJ2-7

CDR3 protein: CASGQIQDNYGYTF
CDR3 DNA: TGTGCCAGCGGTCAAATACAGGATAACTATGGCTACACCTTC
V gene: TRBV6-5
D gene: NA
clone size: NA
J gene: TRBJ1-2

CDR3 protein: CASSPAGTGNYGYTF
CDR3 DNA: TGTGCCAGCAGCCCCGCGGGGACAGGCAACTATGGCTACACCTTC
V gene: TRBV14
D gene: TRBD1
clone size: NA
J gene: TRBJ1-2

CDR3 protein: CASSIQMNTEAFF
CDR3 DNA: TGTGCCAGCTCAATACAGATGAACACTGAAGCTTTCTTT
V gene: TRBV18
D gene: NA
clone size: once
J gene: TRBJ1-1

CDR3 protein: CASSPVYEQYF
CDR3 DNA: TGCGCCAGCAGTCCTGTGTACGAGCAGTACTTC
V gene: TRBV10-2
D gene: NA
clone size: NA
J gene: TRBJ2-7

CDR3 protein: CASSIDKWTGRDSPLHF
CDR3 DNA: TGTGCCAGTAGTATAGATAAATGGACAGGGAGGGATTCACCCCTCCACTTT
V gene: TRBV19
D gene: TRBD1
clone size: NA
J gene: TRBJ1-6

CDR3 protein: CASSFLWGNYGYTF
CDR3 DNA: TGTGCCAGCAGCTTCCTCTGGGGCAACTATGGCTACACCTTC
V gene: TRBV7-9
D gene: NA
clone size: NA
J gene: TRBJ1-2

CDR3 protein: CASSLSGQGVGTDTQYF
CDR3 DNA: TGTGCCAGCAGTTTGAGCGGACAGGGGGTGGGCACAGATACGCAGTATTTT
V gene: TRBV27
D gene: TRBD1
clone size: NA
J gene: TRBJ2-3

CDR3 protein: CASTDWAEATYGYTF
CDR3 DNA: TGTGCCAGCACTGACTGGGCAGAAGCCACCTATGGCTACACCTTC
V gene: TRBV2
D gene: NA
clone size: NA
J gene: TRBJ1-2

CDR3 protein: CASSLTSGGAETQYF
CDR3 DNA: TGTGCCAGTAGTTTGACTAGCGGGGGGGCCGAGACCCAGTACTTC
V gene: TRBV19
D gene: TRBD2
clone size: NA
J gene: TRBJ2-5